This T cell receptor (beta chain) appears in the sequencing data of a study of blood T cells in healthy people across ages. A second roughly 6 to 11 cycle PCR used barcoded and J-beta primers. TCRdb fed the 5' RACE reads into MiXCR, producing one record per CDR3 protein. The sample has 1.6 million or so distinct CDR3 sequences, approximately 32% seen once. After removal of 1 base from V and 7 bases from J, the junction contained 31 bases not matched to a gene. Germline V lookup: CDR1 DFQATT, CDR2 SNEGSKA (reference sequence). The length of the CDR3 is 22 residues. This chain connects TRBV20-1 to TRBJ1-1; TRBD1 aligns across 9 bases. Material: blood. The sequence was collected from a woman in her 30s in good health. This CDR3 is CSARARDRAALVELGFSNEAFF. In DNA, the CDR3 is TGCAGTGCTAGAGCCAGGGACAGGGCGGCACTCGTTGAATTAGGGTTCTCCAATGAAGCTTTCTTT.